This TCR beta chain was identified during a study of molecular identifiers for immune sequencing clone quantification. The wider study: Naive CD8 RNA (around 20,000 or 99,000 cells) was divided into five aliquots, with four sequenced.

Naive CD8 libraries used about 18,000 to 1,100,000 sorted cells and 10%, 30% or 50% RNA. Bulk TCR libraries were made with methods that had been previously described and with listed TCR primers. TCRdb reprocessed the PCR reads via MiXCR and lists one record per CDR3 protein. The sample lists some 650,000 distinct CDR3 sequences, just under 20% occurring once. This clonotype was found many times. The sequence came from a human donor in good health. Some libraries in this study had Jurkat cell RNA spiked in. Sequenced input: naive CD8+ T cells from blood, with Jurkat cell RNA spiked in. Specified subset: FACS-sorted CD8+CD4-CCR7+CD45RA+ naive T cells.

The CDR3 is CASSSYSEQYF. CDR3 bases: TGTGCCAGCAGCTCCTACTCCGAGCAGTACTTC. The chain joins TRBV5-4 to TRBJ2-7; no reliable D call. Per the germline V gene, CDR1 is SGHNT and CDR2 is YYREEE (reference sequence). The germline V and J ends were trimmed by 3 bases and 6 bases, with 7 bases remaining between them. The CDR3 runs to 11 residues.